This T cell receptor (beta chain) is from a study of T cell responses to AZD1222 COVID-19 vaccine. Libraries were prepared by immunoSEQ multiplex PCR; TCRdb keeps only in-frame clonotypes and omits some of them. The sample lists 120,000 or so clones; approximately 90% were seen once. The CDR3 totals 16 residues. Trimming cost V 0 bases and J 2 bases; bases outside gene matches: 7. Germline values: CDR1 LGHDT, CDR2 YNNKEL (reference sequence). The chain recombines TRBV3-1 (or the pseudogene TRBV3-2) with TRBJ2-7; TRBD1 matches 7 bases. This specimen was peripheral blood, taken 28 days after the second AZD1222 dose. This receptor was obtained from an adult who received the AZD1222 COVID-19 vaccine. CDR3 protein: CASSQDHRTGAYEQYF. The CDR3 DNA is TGTGCCAGCAGCCAAGATCACCGAACAGGGGCCTACGAGCAGTACTTC.